Listed below are T cell receptor beta chains from one sample, sequenced in a study of cytomegalovirus exposure and HLA in healthy donors. Sequencing was performed with immunoSEQ multiplex PCR; in TCRdb, only in-frame clones are kept and a portion is missing. Recorded for this sample: more than 50,000 clones. Sequenced input: PBMCs. The receptors here all came from a woman aged 40 to 50 in good health and CMV-seronegative. The CDR3 runs from the conserved cysteine through the conserved F or W. Each record gives: V gene, J gene, CDR3 length, D gene, CDR3 DNA, CDR3 protein. D genes are given only for firm matches.

>TRBV19|TRBJ2-1|13|NA
TGTGCCAGTAGTATAAGAGGGTTCGATGAGCAGTTCTTC
CASSIRGFDEQFF
>TRBV6-5|TRBJ2-2|15|TRBD1
TGTGCCAGCAGTTACGATACAGGGGGCCCCGGGGAGCTGTTTTTT
CASSYDTGGPGELFF
>TRBV19|TRBJ2-5|14|NA
TGTGCCAGTAGTGGCGGGGACAGTCGAAAGACCCAGTACTTC
CASSGGDSRKTQYF
>TRBV6-6|TRBJ2-2|15|NA
TGTGCCAGCACCCTTCTCGGGGTGGGAGCCGGGGAGCTGTTTTTT
CASTLLGVGAGELFF
>TRBV18|TRBJ2-1|16|TRBD1
TGTGCCAGCGCATCGTATACTGGGACAGGGCACAATGAGCAGTTCTTC
CASASYTGTGHNEQFF
>TRBV7-2|TRBJ1-2|18|NA
TGTGCCAGCAGCTTATTTCCGGTTCGCTCGGGGGATGACTATGGCTACACCTTC
CASSLFPVRSGDDYGYTF
>TRBV4-2|TRBJ2-1|17|TRBD2
TGTGCCAGCAGCCAAGGTCTGACGGGAGGTAGATACAATGAGCAGTTCTTC
CASSQGLTGGRYNEQFF
>TRBV29-1|TRBJ1-3|13|NA
TGCAGCGTTGAACAGGGGTCTGGAAACACCATATATTTT
CSVEQGSGNTIYF
>TRBV9|TRBJ2-7|14|TRBD1
TGTGCCAGCAGCGTAGGCGACAGGGTCTATAGGCGGTACTTC
CASSVGDRVYRRYF
>TRBV7-2|TRBJ2-3|13|NA
TGTGCCAGCAGCCTAATGCAAGAAGATACGCAGTATTTT
CASSLMQEDTQYF
>TRBV4-3|TRBJ1-2|15|NA
TGCGCCAGCAGCCAAGTAACAGGGTCTAACTATGGCTACACCTTC
CASSQVTGSNYGYTF
>TRBV27|TRBJ2-1|15|NA
TGTGCCAGCAGTTTAAGGGGCGGGATGGGCAATGAGCAGTTCTTC
CASSLRGGMGNEQFF
>TRBV18|TRBJ2-7|14|NA
TGTGCCAGCTCACCTCGGACAGATGGGAACGAGCAGTACTTC
CASSPRTDGNEQYF
>TRBV9|TRBJ1-4|16|NA
TGTGCCAGCAGCGTAGCTCCGGGTGGCTTGAGTGAAAAACTGTTTTTT
CASSVAPGGLSEKLFF
>TRBV7-2|TRBJ1-4|15|TRBD1
TGTGCCAGCAGCTCTCCGACAGGGGGCCGTGAAAAACTGTTTTTT
CASSSPTGGREKLFF
>TRBV6-5|TRBJ1-6|14|NA
TGTGCCAGCAGAACCGGGGGGGGTAGTTCACCCCTCCACTTT
CASRTGGGSSPLHF
>TRBV19|TRBJ2-7|18|TRBD2
TGTGCCAGTAGTCGGGGAGCTAGCGGGAGCTGGCGTTCCTACGAGCAGTACTTC
CASSRGASGSWRSYEQYF
>TRBV11-3|TRBJ2-1|16|TRBD2
TGTGCCAGCAGCTTATCTACTAGCGGGAGGGCTATTGAGCAGTTCTTC
CASSLSTSGRAIEQFF
>TRBV19|TRBJ2-3|14|NA
TGTGCCAGTAGTAGCCGGGACGCGGGGGATACGCAGTATTTT
CASSSRDAGDTQYF
>TRBV7-9|TRBJ2-5|16|TRBD2
TGTGCCAGCAGCTCCCAAGCGGGGCGAGGCCAAGAGACCCAGTACTTC
CASSSQAGRGQETQYF
>TRBV18|TRBJ2-1|16|TRBD2
TGTGCCAGCTCACCCAACGGGGGGGCCGGGGGGAATGAGCAGTTCTTC
CASSPNGGAGGNEQFF
>TRBV28|TRBJ2-5|14|NA
TGTGCCAGCAGAGTTGATGCGGCGGGGGAGACCCAGTACTTC
CASRVDAAGETQYF
>TRBV5-1|TRBJ2-3|16|TRBD2
TGCGCCAGCAGCCCGGGGACTAGCGACTTCACAGATACGCAGTATTTT
CASSPGTSDFTDTQYF
>TRBV4-3|TRBJ2-1|16|TRBD2
TGCGCCAGCAGCCATTCCGGGACTAGCGTCTACAATGAGCAGTTCTTC
CASSHSGTSVYNEQFF
>TRBV28|TRBJ1-1|15|TRBD1
TGTGCCAGCAGGCAACGGGACAGCGAGAACACTGAAGCTTTCTTT
CASRQRDSENTEAFF
>TRBV9|TRBJ2-2|17|TRBD1
TGTGCCAGCAGCGTGCTACCGGGACAGACTAACACCGGGGAGCTGTTTTTT
CASSVLPGQTNTGELFF
>TRBV6-5|TRBJ2-1|15|TRBD2
TGTGCCAGCAGTCCCCTGACTAGCGGGTACAATGAGCAGTTCTTC
CASSPLTSGYNEQFF
>TRBV4-3|TRBJ2-2|18|TRBD1
TGCGCCAGCAGCCAAGATACCGGGACAGGGAGGAACACCGGGGAGCTGTTTTTT
CASSQDTGTGRNTGELFF
>TRBV9|TRBJ1-6|17|NA
TGTGCCAGCAGCGTAGCTACGAGGAGCTCCTATAATTCACCCCTCCACTTT
CASSVATRSSYNSPLHF
>TRBV5-1|TRBJ2-3|15|NA
TGCGCCAGCAGCACGACAGGATCTAGCACAGATACGCAGTATTTT
CASSTTGSSTDTQYF
>TRBV5-1|TRBJ2-5|15|TRBD2
TGCGCCAGCACGAGGAGGGCTAGCGGCCAAGAGACCCAGTACTTC
CASTRRASGQETQYF
>TRBV5-8|TRBJ2-3|16|TRBD1
TGTGCCAGCAGCTACGGGACAGCTACTTCCACAGATACGCAGTATTTT
CASSYGTATSTDTQYF
>TRBV19|TRBJ1-5|16|TRBD1
TGTGCCAGTACCCTGGACAGGTCCGGACCCAATCAGCCCCAGCATTTT
CASTLDRSGPNQPQHF
>TRBV10-3|TRBJ1-1|12|NA
TGTGCCATCAGCCCAGGAGGCACTGAAGCTTTCTTT
CAISPGGTEAFF
>TRBV6-5|TRBJ2-1|14|TRBD2
TGTGCCAGCAGTTACGGGACTAAATACAATGAGCAGTTCTTC
CASSYGTKYNEQFF
>TRBV19|TRBJ1-2|17|TRBD1
TGTGCCAGTAGTAAACCTCCGGGACAGGGGTCTAACTATGGCTACACCTTC
CASSKPPGQGSNYGYTF
>TRBV7-9|TRBJ1-5|13|NA
TGTGCCAGCAGCTTAGGCGGGCCCCAGCCCCAGCATTTT
CASSLGGPQPQHF
>TRBV5-1|TRBJ2-1|16|TRBD1
TGCGCCAGCAGCTTGGGGACAGGGAGAACCTACAATGAGCAGTTCTTC
CASSLGTGRTYNEQFF
>TRBV19|TRBJ1-1|16|NA
TGTGCCAGTACCCCCCCGGACAGTGACATGAACACTGAAGCTTTCTTT
CASTPPDSDMNTEAFF
>TRBV6-5|TRBJ1-6|14|NA
TGTGCCAGCAGGCTGACCGGACGGGCGCGGGCCCTCCACTTT
CASRLTGRARALHF
>TRBV2|TRBJ1-1|11|NA
TGTGCCAGCAGGGAACAGGGTGAAGCTTTCTTT
CASREQGEAFF
>TRBV29-1|TRBJ1-2|13|TRBD1
TGCAGCGTTGAAGGGACAGGGGGATATGGCTACACCTTC
CSVEGTGGYGYTF
>TRBV5-1|TRBJ1-3|16|TRBD1
TGCGCCAGCAGCGTCTCCGGGACAGGGCCTGGAAACACCATATATTTT
CASSVSGTGPGNTIYF
>TRBV5-6|TRBJ1-1|13|NA
TGTGCCAGCAGCTTTCAGGCGGGAACTGAAGCTTTCTTT
CASSFQAGTEAFF
>TRBV9|TRBJ2-3|19|TRBD2
TGTGCCAGCAGCGTAGATTTCGGGACTAGCGGGCCGGGGGCAGATACGCAGTATTTT
CASSVDFGTSGPGADTQYF
>TRBV6-5|TRBJ2-1|15|TRBD2
TGTGCCAGCAGTTCAGGACTAGCGGGGGGCAATGAGCAGTTCTTC
CASSSGLAGGNEQFF
>TRBV30|TRBJ1-2|14|NA
TGTGCCTGGAGTGTACTGGGCAGGGACTATGGCTACACCTTC
CAWSVLGRDYGYTF
>TRBV6-5|TRBJ2-1|15|TRBD1
TGTGCCAGCAGTTACTCGGGACAGGGGATCTATGAGCAGTTCTTC
CASSYSGQGIYEQFF
>TRBV6-1|TRBJ2-3|11|NA
TGTGCCAGTCAGGGAACAGATACGCAGTATTTT
CASQGTDTQYF
>TRBV6-1|TRBJ2-7|14|TRBD1
TGTGCCAGCAGGACCGGGACAGGGTTCTACGAGCAGTACTTC
CASRTGTGFYEQYF
>TRBV5-6|TRBJ2-1|15|NA
TGTGCCAGCAGCTTGGTTACTGGTGGGCCCAATGAGCAGTTCTTC
CASSLVTGGPNEQFF
>TRBV6-1|TRBJ2-3|14|NA
TGTGCCAGCAGTGGAGGGGGTCCCACAGATACGCAGTATTTT
CASSGGGPTDTQYF
>TRBV15|TRBJ1-6|17|NA
TGTGCCACCAGCGGTAGGAAAGCAGGGTATTCCGAATCACCCCTCCACTTT
CATSGRKAGYSESPLHF
>TRBV12-5|TRBJ1-2|15|NA
TGTGCTAGTGGTTACGGGGGGCGCGGTAACTATGGCTACACCTTC
CASGYGGRGNYGYTF
>TRBV30|TRBJ2-4|13|NA
TGTGCCGTTCAAACGGAGACTAAAAACATTCAGTACTTC
CAVQTETKNIQYF
>TRBV10-3|TRBJ1-2|13|TRBD1
TGTGCCATCAGCGGACAGGATAACTATGGCTACACCTTC
CAISGQDNYGYTF
>TRBV4-3|TRBJ1-6|17|TRBD1
TGCGCCAGCAGCCAAGTGTATAGGGGGCTTATAGATTCACCCCTCCACTTT
CASSQVYRGLIDSPLHF
>TRBV18|TRBJ1-1|17|TRBD1
TGTGCCAGCTCACCACTGGGACAGCACCCCATGAACACTGAAGCTTTCTTT
CASSPLGQHPMNTEAFF
>TRBV11-2|TRBJ2-1|14|TRBD2
TGTGCCAGCAGCTTCAGCGGGAAAGGGAATGAGCAGTTCTTC
CASSFSGKGNEQFF
>TRBV18|TRBJ1-1|14|NA
TGTGCCAGCTCACCTTTCGGGGATAACACTGAAGCTTTCTTT
CASSPFGDNTEAFF